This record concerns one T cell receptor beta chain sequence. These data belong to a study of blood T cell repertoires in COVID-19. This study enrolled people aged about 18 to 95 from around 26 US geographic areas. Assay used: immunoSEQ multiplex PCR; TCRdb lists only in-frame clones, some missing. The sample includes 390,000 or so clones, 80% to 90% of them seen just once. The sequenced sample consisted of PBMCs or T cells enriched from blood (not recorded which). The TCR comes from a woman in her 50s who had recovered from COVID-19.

The CDR3 nucleotides read TGTGCCAGTAGTATGGGCCATGCAGGGGGATACTATGGCTACACCTTC. Protein: CASSMGHAGGYYGYTF. The chain uses TRBV19 and TRBJ1-2; TRBD1 aligns across 7 bases. This CDR3 has 16 amino acids. Germline V gene data show CDR1 as LNHDA and CDR2 as SQIVND (reference sequence). With 3 bases clipped from V and 3 bases from J, the junction kept 10 bases outside the gene matches.